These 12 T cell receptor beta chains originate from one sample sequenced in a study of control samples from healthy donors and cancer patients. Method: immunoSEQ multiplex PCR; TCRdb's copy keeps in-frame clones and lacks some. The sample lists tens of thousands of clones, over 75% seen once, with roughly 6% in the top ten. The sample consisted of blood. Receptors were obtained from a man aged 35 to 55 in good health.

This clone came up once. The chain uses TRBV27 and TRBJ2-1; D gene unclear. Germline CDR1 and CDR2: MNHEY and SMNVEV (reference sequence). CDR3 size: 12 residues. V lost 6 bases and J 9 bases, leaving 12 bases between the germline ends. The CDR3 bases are TGTGCCAGCAGCTTCACTCCCGGTGAGCAGTTCTTC. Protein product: CASSFTPGEQFF.

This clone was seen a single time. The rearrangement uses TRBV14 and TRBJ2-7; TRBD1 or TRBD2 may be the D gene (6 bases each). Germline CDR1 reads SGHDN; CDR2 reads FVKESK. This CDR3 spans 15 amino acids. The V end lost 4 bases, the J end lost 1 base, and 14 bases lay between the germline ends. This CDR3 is CASSPPGAGSYEQYF. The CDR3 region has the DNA TGTGCCAGCAGCCCGCCGGGGGCTGGGTCCTACGAGCAGTACTTC. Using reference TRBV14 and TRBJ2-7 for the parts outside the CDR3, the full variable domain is EAGVTQFPSHSVIEKGQTVTLRCDPISGHDNLYWYRRVMGKEIKFLLHFVKESKQDESGMPNNRFLAERTGGTYSTLKVQPAELEDSGVYFCASSPPGAGSYEQYFGPGTRLTVT.

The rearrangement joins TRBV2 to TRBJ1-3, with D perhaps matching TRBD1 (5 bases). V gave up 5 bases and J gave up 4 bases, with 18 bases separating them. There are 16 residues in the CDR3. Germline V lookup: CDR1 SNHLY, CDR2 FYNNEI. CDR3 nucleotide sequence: TGTGCCAGCAGTCGCATCGGGGGGTTTCTGGGAAACACCATATATTTT. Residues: CASSRIGGFLGNTIYF.

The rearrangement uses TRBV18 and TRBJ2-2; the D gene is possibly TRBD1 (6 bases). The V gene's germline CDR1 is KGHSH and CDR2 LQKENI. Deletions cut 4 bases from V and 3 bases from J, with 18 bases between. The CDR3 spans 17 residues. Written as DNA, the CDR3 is TGTGCCAGCTCACGAAGACTACAGGGTGGCGACACCGGGGAGCTGTTTTTT. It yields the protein CASSRRLQGGDTGELFF.

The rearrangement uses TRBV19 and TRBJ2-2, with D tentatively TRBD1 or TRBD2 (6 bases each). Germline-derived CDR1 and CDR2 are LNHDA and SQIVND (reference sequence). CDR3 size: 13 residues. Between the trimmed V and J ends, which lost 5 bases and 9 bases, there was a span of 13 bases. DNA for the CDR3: TGTGCCAGTAGTGAGGGGGGACTGAGGGAGCTGTTTTTT. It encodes CASSEGGLRELFF.

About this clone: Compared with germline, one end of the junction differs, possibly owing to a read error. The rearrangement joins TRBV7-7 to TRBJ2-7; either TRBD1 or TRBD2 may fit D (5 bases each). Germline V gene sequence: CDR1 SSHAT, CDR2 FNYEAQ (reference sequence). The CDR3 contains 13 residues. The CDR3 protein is CASSNSGAHEQYF. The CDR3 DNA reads TGTGCTAGCAGCAATTCCGGGGCCCACGAGCAGTACTTC.

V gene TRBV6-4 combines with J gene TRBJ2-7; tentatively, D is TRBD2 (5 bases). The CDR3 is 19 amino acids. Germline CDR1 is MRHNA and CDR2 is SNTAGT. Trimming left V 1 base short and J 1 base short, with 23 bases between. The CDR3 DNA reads TGTGCCAGCAGTGACTTTGATTGGACTGCCTGCGAATTATCCTACGAGCAGTACTTC. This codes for CASSDFDWTACELSYEQYF.

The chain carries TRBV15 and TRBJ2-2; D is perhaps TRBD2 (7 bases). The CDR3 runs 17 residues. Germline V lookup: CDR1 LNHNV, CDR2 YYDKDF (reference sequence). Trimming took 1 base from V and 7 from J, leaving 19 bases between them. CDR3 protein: CATSRVPSGGENGELFF. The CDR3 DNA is TGTGCCACCAGCAGAGTTCCCTCGGGGGGCGAAAACGGGGAGCTGTTTTTT.

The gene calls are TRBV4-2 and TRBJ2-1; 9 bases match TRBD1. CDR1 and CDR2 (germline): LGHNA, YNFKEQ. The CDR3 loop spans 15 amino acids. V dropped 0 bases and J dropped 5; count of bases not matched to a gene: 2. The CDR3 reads CASSQEGTGNNEQFF. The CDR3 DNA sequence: TGTGCCAGCAGCCAAGAGGGGACAGGGAACAATGAGCAGTTCTTC.

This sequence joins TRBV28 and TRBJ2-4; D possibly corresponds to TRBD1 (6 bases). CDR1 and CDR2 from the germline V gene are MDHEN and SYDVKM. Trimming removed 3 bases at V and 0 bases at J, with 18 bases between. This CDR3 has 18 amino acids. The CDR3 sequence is CASSLGYRATLAKNIQYF. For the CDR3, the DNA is TGTGCCAGCAGTTTGGGGTACAGGGCCACTTTAGCCAAAAACATTCAGTACTTC.

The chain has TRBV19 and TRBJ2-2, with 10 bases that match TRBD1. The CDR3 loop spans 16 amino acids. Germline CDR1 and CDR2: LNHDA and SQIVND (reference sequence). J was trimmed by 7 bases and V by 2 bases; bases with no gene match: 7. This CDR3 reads CASSIWGQGTDGELFF. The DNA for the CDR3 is TGTGCCAGTAGTATATGGGGACAGGGGACGGACGGGGAGCTGTTTTTT.

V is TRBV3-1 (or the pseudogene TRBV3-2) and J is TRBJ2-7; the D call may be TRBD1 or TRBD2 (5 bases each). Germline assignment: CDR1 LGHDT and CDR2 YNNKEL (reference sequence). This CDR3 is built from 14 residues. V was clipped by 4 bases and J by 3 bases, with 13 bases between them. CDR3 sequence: CASSLRDGYYEQYF. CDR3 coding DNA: TGTGCCAGCAGCCTCCGGGACGGATACTACGAGCAGTACTTC.